The rows below give T cell receptor beta chains drawn from one sample of a study of regulatory T cells in long-lasting Graves disease. TCRdb re-derived calls from the multiplex PCR reads in MiXCR, one entry per CDR3 protein. This repertoire shows over 500,000 distinct CDR3 sequences, roughly 15% found once; its top ten account for more than 10%. The same sample was also studied in work on T cells in Graves' hyperthyroidism and ophthalmopathy.

Sequenced here: peripheral blood mononuclear cells (PBMCs), sampled at new diagnosis, from a patient treated with antithyroid drugs. These receptors were collected from a man younger than 35 with Graves disease. Both conserved end residues are trimmed from each CDR3.

TRBV5-1	ASSLDVTGTQETQY
TRBV12-3/TRBV12-4	ASRTGSNQPQH
TRBV7-2	ASSSSGRTLGEQF
TRBV7-9	ASSVTGYTDTQY
TRBV11-2	ASSLGLAAEQY
TRBV24-1	ATSDRTGLAKNIQY
TRBV5-5	ASSQGQGIGTDTQY
TRBV20-1	SAREGQGKETQY
TRBV27	ASSPTAGGYHEQY
TRBV20-1	SGRNSNTGELF
TRBV5-5	ASASASYNEQF
TRBV20-1	SARGISYNEQF
TRBV7-9	ASSLSGTRGEETQY
TRBV30	AWSTGTEAF
TRBV5-4	ASSLAGLSSYNEQF
TRBV11-3	ASSLAAGGSETQY
TRBV18	ASSPQSGGRGEQY
TRBV6-1	ASSLPGGSEQY
TRBV29-1	SVEDVPEAF
TRBV20-1	SARDLVLTSGKPYEQY
TRBV30	AWSVLSSNQPQH
TRBV18	ASSPLSSDSTQY
TRBV7-3	ATDRPAGEKNIQY
TRBV7-2	ASSLGQPNLEKLF
TRBV30	AWRDRGNAEAF
TRBV30	AWSPQGLEQY
TRBV7-9	ASSSPGQADTQY
TRBV5-1	ASRRSGYSYNEQF
TRBV3-1	ASSQEPGLAGNEQF
TRBV7-3	ASRWDALGTGELF
TRBV18	ASSRGQKETQY
TRBV11-2	ASSSVRGAYGYT
TRBV4-1	ASSQDSGGYEQY
TRBV30	AWESGLASTDTQY
TRBV7-9	ASSWTSARYEQY
TRBV7-9	ASSFGGVMNTEAF
TRBV29-1	SVDLTGSYSWSGYT
TRBV12-3/TRBV12-4	ASSLGSIWEQY
TRBV5-1	ASSLEAGNEQF
TRBV20-1	SARPGLAGGNTGELF
TRBV7-9	ASSLIRAGAGGETQY
TRBV29-1	SARDSGGYT
TRBV6-1	ASSERGTGFHGYT
TRBV6-1	ARTWGEAF
TRBV5-4	ASSSFHRSPGANVLT
TRBV7-9	ASSPRPRERGETQY
TRBV11-2	ASRLGGGMY
TRBV7-3	ASSLTGSGSVVTQY
TRBV7-9	ASSTLTGATNEKLF
TRBV7-9	ASSRGLADETQY